This paragraph covers one TCR beta chain sequence. Its antigen remains unknown. The data derive from a study of CXCR3-negative and CXCR3-positive naive CD8 T cells. Findings and limits, study-wide: The TRBV-TRBJ usage of naive CXCR3-negative and CXCR3-positive cells was similar, but that of memory cells differed. Cryopreserved PBMCs had partly decreased CXCR3 expression; fresh PBMCs were used in most assays.

UMI-tagged TRB cDNA libraries were built via 5' RACE. TCRdb reprocessed the 5' RACE reads and reports one entry per CDR3 protein, with no DNA. The repertoire table contains tens of thousands of distinct CDR3 sequences. By phenotype, naive CD8+ T cells were CD45RO-CCR7+CD27+CD95-. The CDR3 runs to 14 residues. Looked up from germline, CDR1 is MNHEY and CDR2 is SVGAGI. The chain couples TRBV6-5 to TRBJ1-4; TCRdb reports TRBD1, a call that lacks DNA to check it against. This receptor was identified in a human donor in good health. Some clones in this sample may be carry-over from other donors' samples. Input material: naive CXCR3- CD8+ T cells from blood. Described subset: CD45RO-CCR7+CD27+CD95- naive CD8+ T cells lacking CXCR3 (TNR3-). CDR3 sequence reads: CASSPHDSDEKLFF.